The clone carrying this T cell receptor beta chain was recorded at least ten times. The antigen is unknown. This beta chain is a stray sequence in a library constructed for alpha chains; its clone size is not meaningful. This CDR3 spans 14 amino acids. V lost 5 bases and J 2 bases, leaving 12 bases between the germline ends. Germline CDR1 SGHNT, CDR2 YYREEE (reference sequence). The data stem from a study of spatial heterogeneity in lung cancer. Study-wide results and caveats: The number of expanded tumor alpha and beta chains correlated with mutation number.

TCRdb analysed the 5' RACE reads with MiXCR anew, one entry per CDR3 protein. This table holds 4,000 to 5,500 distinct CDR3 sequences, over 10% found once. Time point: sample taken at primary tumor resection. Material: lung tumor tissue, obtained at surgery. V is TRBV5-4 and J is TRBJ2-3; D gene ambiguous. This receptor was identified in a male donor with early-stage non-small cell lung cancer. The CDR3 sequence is CASSDTKFTDTQYF. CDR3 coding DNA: TGTGCCAGCAGTGATACAAAGTTCACAGATACGCAGTATTTT.